This T cell receptor (beta chain) comes out of a study of molecular identifiers for immune sequencing clone quantification (dated by TCRdb to 2016 to 2019). About the full investigation: In a replicate experiment, RNA from around 20,000 or 100,000 naive CD8 T cells was split into five aliquots, four of which were sequenced. The study was a methods study using CD8 T cells to benchmark molecular-identifier clustering-based TCR repertoire sequencing (MIDCIRS) and TCR RNA copy counting.

General study outcomes and caveats: Even against a background of 750,000 to 1,000,000 naive CD8 T cells, spiked-in Jurkat TCR RNA amounting to a single cell's worth was reported to be detectable. When barcode sub-clustering was omitted, TCR diversity was inflated by chimeric consensus sequences, with chimeras reaching as high as 47%. Naive libraries contained spiked-in Jurkat TCR RNA (more than nine copies' worth), which is not part of the donor repertoire. Modeling estimated roughly 3.2 recovered TCR RNA copies per cell, compared with about 10 by digital PCR, which implies roughly 30% capture efficiency. Highly expanded clone sizes could be underestimated because identical TCR molecules may share a barcode. In CMV-specific effector cells, clones with more than 20 RNA copies contained over 99% of molecules, whereas in naive cells such clones contained under 1% of molecules.

Preparation of the library involved PCR. Instrument used: NextSeq 500. Bulk TCR libraries were prepared as previously described, using TCR primers listed in Table S5. Purification of total RNA was performed with the Qiagen AllPrep DNA/RNA kit. Before analysis, reads from multiple sequencing runs of the same library were pooled. Per the authors' processing: Reads were retained only if their TCR constant sequence matched exactly, and those retained reads were trimmed to 150 nt and grouped according to their 12-nt molecular barcodes. Reads inside each barcode group were sub-clustered using a 15% Levenshtein threshold, and a quality-weighted consensus sequence was constructed for each RNA molecule. Non-functional sequences were removed, as were lower-count sequences one edit away from another. Based on a fit of two negative binomial distributions, barcode sub-clusters having less than 20% of the maximum read count were discarded. Using fastp at Q25 and MiXCR, TCRdb reprocessed the public reads and kept productive beta chains. Records with the same CDR3 protein are collapsed into one entry carrying the most frequent genes and DNA. The authors' filters were not applied to this entry. The table for this sample lists over 550,000 distinct CDR3 sequences; roughly 23% of them were counted only once. The top ten clonotypes cover 0.78% of the sample.

This clonotype turned up a few times. Its specific antigen is unknown. Qualities for individual bases were not recorded, and no much larger clone is one base off. Libraries of naive CD8 T cells were built from approximately 20,000 to 1,000,000 sorted cells, with 10%, 30% or 50% of the purified RNA used. Naive CD8 T cells, defined as CD8+CD4-CCR7+CD45RA+, were FACS-sorted into RLT Plus buffer on a BD FACSAria II. Detection sensitivity was tested by spiking Jurkat RNA equal to some 11 TCR copies' worth into samples containing roughly 19,000-1,100,000 naive CD8 T cells. CD8 T cells were enriched using RosetteSep CD8+ T Cell Enrichment Cocktail and Ficoll-Paque, and the enriched cells then underwent ACK red cell lysis. Material: naive CD8+ T cells from blood, with Jurkat cell RNA spiked in. The cell subset or site label of this sample denotes: FACS-sorted CD8+CD4-CCR7+CD45RA+ naive T cells. This TCR came from a human donor in good health. Some libraries in this study had Jurkat cell RNA spiked in.

The sequence in DNA is TGTGCCACGAGGGCGGGGCACCTCACTAGCGGCCCCAATGAGCAGTTCTTC. Translated, this gives CATRAGHLTSGPNEQFF. Here the chain combines TRBV24-1 and TRBJ2-1; 8 junctional bases match TRBD2. From the germline V gene, CDR1 is KGHDR and CDR2 is SFDVKD. Trimming takes 10 bases off V and 6 bases off J; junction bases not matched to a gene: 19. The CDR3 sequence holds 17 residues, the cysteine and phenylalanine included. Only the CDR3 portion is preserved as DNA: 51 bases, with reading frame beginning at the first base.